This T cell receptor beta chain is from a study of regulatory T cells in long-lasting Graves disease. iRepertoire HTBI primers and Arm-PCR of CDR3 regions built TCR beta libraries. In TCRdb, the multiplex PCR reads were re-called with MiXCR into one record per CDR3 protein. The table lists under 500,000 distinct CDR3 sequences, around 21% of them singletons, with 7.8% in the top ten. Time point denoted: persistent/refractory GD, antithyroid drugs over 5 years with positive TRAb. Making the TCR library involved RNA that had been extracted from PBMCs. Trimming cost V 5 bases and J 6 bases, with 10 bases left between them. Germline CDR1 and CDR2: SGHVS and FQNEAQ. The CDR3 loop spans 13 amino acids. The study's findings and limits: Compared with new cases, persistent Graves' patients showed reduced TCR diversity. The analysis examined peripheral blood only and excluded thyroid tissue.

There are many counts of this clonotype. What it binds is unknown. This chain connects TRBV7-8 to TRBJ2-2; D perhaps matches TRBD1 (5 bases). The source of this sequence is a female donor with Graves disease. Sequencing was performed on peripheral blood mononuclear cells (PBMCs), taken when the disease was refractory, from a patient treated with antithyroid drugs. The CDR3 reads CASSPQVPGELFF. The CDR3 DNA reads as TGTGCCAGCAGCCCACAGGTTCCCGGGGAGCTGTTTTTT.